The 26 T cell receptor beta chains below all came from one sample that was sequenced in a study of vaccination effects on CD4 cells after COVID-19 (dated by TCRdb to 2022 to 2024). Their antigen targets remain unknown. The library was made by the immunoSEQ multiplex PCR assay. The clones in this table, taken by TCRdb from immuneACCESS, are in-frame only. Not every clone is retained; where verified, under half of the shortfall comes from an unresolved V gene, and the cause of the rest is unknown. The sample table contains 70,000 to 75,000 clones; only one count was recorded for roughly 80% of them. Jointly, the top ten make up about 1.9% of the sample. After around 11 days of culture, CD4+ T cells were isolated with the EasySep CD4+ T cell isolation kit. The source was CD4+ T cells from PBMCs cultured without peptide, collected before COVID-19 vaccination. These receptors were obtained from a human donor who received a COVID-19 vaccine.

The chain employs TRBV11-2 and TRBJ1-3; D not resolved. The CDR3 is made up of 13 amino acids. CDR1 and CDR2 from the germline V gene are SGHAT and FQNNGV. Trimming pared 2 bases from V and 4 bases from J, leaving 6 bases between. CDR3 in DNA: TGTGCCAGCAGCTTACGTCTGGGAAACACCATATATTTT. Translation gives CASSLRLGNTIYF. Looking up the rest from reference TRBV11-2 and TRBJ1-3 gives the full variable domain: EAGVAQSPRYKIIEKRQSVAFWCNPISGHATLYWYQQILGQGPKLLIQFQNNGVVDDSQLPKDRFSAERLKGVDSTLKIQPAKLEDSAVYLCASSLRLGNTIYFGEGSWLTVV.

The V call is TRBV7-9, the J call TRBJ2-5; D is undetermined. V dropped 5 bases and J dropped 6 bases, with 16 bases sitting between them. CDR1 and CDR2 (germline): SEHNR, FQNEAQ (reference sequence). This CDR3 spans 14 amino acids. The CDR3 sequence is CASSPKGGRQTQYF. CDR3 DNA sequence: TGTGCCAGCAGCCCAAAGGGCGGTCGGCAGACCCAGTACTTC.

The chain joins TRBV30 to TRBJ2-3; a weak D match, TRBD1 (5 bases). Trimming took off 3 bases at V and 6 bases at J, with 13 bases between the two ends. Germline CDR1 and CDR2: GTSNPN and SVGIG (reference sequence). The CDR3 contains 13 residues. CDR3 region: CAWRGLGLDTQYF. In DNA, the CDR3 is TGTGCCTGGAGGGGGTTGGGGCTTGATACGCAGTATTTT. Looking up the rest from reference TRBV30 and TRBJ2-3 gives the full variable domain: SQTIHQWPATLVQPVGSPLSLECTVEGTSNPNLYWYRQAAGRGLQLLFYSVGIGQISSEVPQNLSASRPQDRQFILSSKKLLLSDSGFYLCAWRGLGLDTQYFGPGTRLTVL.

The chain recombines TRBV18 with TRBJ2-7; perhaps TRBD1 as D (5 bases). The germline V gene encodes CDR1 KGHSH and CDR2 LQKENI. The CDR3 sequence is 15 residues long. V was clipped by 4 bases and J by 1 base, with 14 bases between them. The CDR3 here is CASSLKAGMSYEQYV. The CDR3 bases are TGTGCCAGCTCACTAAAGGCAGGGATGTCCTACGAGCAGTACGTC.

This chain connects TRBV14 to TRBJ1-6, with D unresolved. The CDR3 sequence is 13 residues long. The V end was cut by 2 bases, the J end by 10 bases, with 9 bases between. Germline V gene data show CDR1 as SGHDN and CDR2 as FVKESK. The CDR3 coding sequence is TGTGCCAGCAGCCAAAAAAGGGAATCACCCCTCCACTTT. Protein sequence: CASSQKRESPLHF. The full variable domain, in which reference TRBV14 and TRBJ1-6 provide the parts outside the CDR3, is EAGVTQFPSHSVIEKGQTVTLRCDPISGHDNLYWYRRVMGKEIKFLLHFVKESKQDESGMPNNRFLAERTGGTYSTLKVQPAELEDSGVYFCASSQKRESPLHFGNGTRLTVT.

The J gene is TRBJ1-2, the V gene TRBV3-1 (or the pseudogene TRBV3-2); 10 nucleotides match TRBD1. This CDR3 region has 15 residues. V trimming: 2 bases; J trimming: 1 base; junction bases outside the gene matches: 1. The germline V gene encodes CDR1 LGHDT and CDR2 YNNKEL (reference sequence). The CDR3, as DNA: TGTGCCAGCAGCCAACGGGACAGGGGTAACTATGGCTACACCTTC. It specifies CASSQRDRGNYGYTF.

This chain joins TRBV19 and TRBJ1-1; D may be TRBD1 (6 bases). Trimming took off 9 bases at V and 3 bases at J, with 17 bases between the two ends. Germline V gives CDR1 LNHDA, CDR2 SQIVND (reference sequence). This CDR3 is built from 14 residues. The CDR3 bases are TGTGCCAGCCGAACAAGCCCAGGGGACACTGAAGCTTTCTTT. It is translated as CASRTSPGDTEAFF.

The chain employs TRBV9 and TRBJ1-2; 7 nucleotides line up with TRBD1. The CDR3 contains 15 residues. The V segment lost 3 bases and the J segment 8 bases; nucleotides outside the gene matches: 13. Germline lookup yields CDR1 SGDLS and CDR2 YYNGEE. The CDR3 sequence: CASSAGQASPRGYTF. DNA for the CDR3: TGTGCCAGCAGCGCCGGACAGGCTTCCCCCAGAGGCTACACCTTC.

The chain has TRBV19 and TRBJ1-5, with 7 bases lining up with TRBD1. The CDR3 has 16 residues. The trim removed 1 base at V and 6 bases at J, leaving 9 bases unmatched. Germline V gives CDR1 LNHDA, CDR2 SQIVND (reference sequence). The chain's CDR3 is CASSIGARQGGQPQHF. For the CDR3, the DNA is TGTGCCAGTAGTATAGGTGCCCGACAGGGAGGTCAGCCCCAGCATTTT.

With respect to this clone: This CDR3 is also generated by other DNA sequences in the sample. The chain links TRBV11-2 to TRBJ2-5; D is unclear. Per germline, CDR1 SGHAT and CDR2 FQNNGV. V shed 1 base and J shed 5 bases, with 2 bases lying between them. This CDR3 has 11 amino acids. The CDR3 protein is CASSLGETQYF. Here the CDR3 DNA reads TGTGCCAGCAGCTTAGGCGAGACCCAGTACTTC.

The rearrangement links TRBV5-1 to TRBJ2-5, with 9 bases lining up with TRBD2. Germline loops: CDR1 SGHRS, CDR2 YFSETQ. CDR3 size: 16 residues. V lost 4 bases, J lost 3 bases, and 10 bases stayed unmatched. DNA of the CDR3: TGCGCCAGCAGCCCGCTCAGCGGGGGGCGGGAAGAGACCCAGTACTTC. It yields the protein CASSPLSGGREETQYF.

This chain joins TRBV5-5 and TRBJ2-2; no definite D call. V lost 1 base, J lost 2 bases, and 6 bases lay in between. Germline V CDR1 and CDR2: SGHKS, YYEKEE (reference sequence). This CDR3 region has 14 residues. The CDR3 loop is CASSLTFNTGELFF. Written as DNA, the CDR3 is TGTGCCAGCAGCTTGACTTTCAACACCGGGGAGCTGTTTTTT. Together with reference TRBV5-5 and TRBJ2-2, the CDR3 gives the full variable domain: DAGVTQSPTHLIKTRGQQVTLRCSPISGHKSVSWYQQVLGQGPQFIFQYYEKEERGRGNFPDRFSARQFPNYSSELNVNALLLGDSALYLCASSLTFNTGELFFGEGSRLTVL.

The chain couples TRBV5-1 to TRBJ2-5; 11 bases match TRBD2. The CDR3 is 15 amino acids. V gave up 4 bases and J gave up 1 base; unmatched junction bases: 3. Germline CDR1 is SGHRS and CDR2 is YFSETQ. CDR3 sequence reads: CASSPGLAAQETQYF. DNA of the CDR3: TGCGCCAGCAGCCCGGGACTAGCGGCCCAAGAGACCCAGTACTTC.

The sample holds a few counts of this clone. This chain joins TRBV5-1 and TRBJ2-3; D tentatively fits TRBD1 or TRBD2 (6 bases each). The CDR3 runs 15 residues. Germline V gene data show CDR1 as SGHRS and CDR2 as YFSETQ. V lost 7 bases to trimming and J lost 0 bases, with 15 bases between them. CDR3 sequence: CASSMGGWSTDTQYF. In DNA, the CDR3 is TGCGCCAGCTCGATGGGGGGCTGGAGCACAGATACGCAGTATTTT.

The chain recombines TRBV21-1 with TRBJ2-7; TRBD2 was called by the table and not checked on the DNA. TRBV21-1 is deemed a pseudogene. The CDR3 contains 13 residues. In DNA, the CDR3 is TGTGCCAGCAGCAAAGAACTTTGCTACGAGCAGTACGTC. This translates into CASSKELCYEQYV.

The V gene is TRBV3-1 (or the pseudogene TRBV3-2), the J gene TRBJ2-5, with 9 bases aligning to TRBD1. From germline, CDR1 is LGHDT and CDR2 YNNKEL (reference sequence). CDR3 length: 15 residues. The V gene end was trimmed by 3 bases and the J gene end by 5 bases; junction bases not matched to a gene: 7. The CDR3 bases are TGTGCCAGCAGCCATTATACACAGGGGGCCGAGACCCAGTACTTC. It codes for CASSHYTQGAETQYF.

The CDR3 loop reads CASSSGIGHTGELFF. CDR3 nucleotide sequence: TGTGCCAGCAGCAGTGGAATCGGGCACACCGGGGAGCTGTTTTTT. The chain employs TRBV2 and TRBJ2-2, with D hard to call. Germline V CDR1 and CDR2: SNHLY, FYNNEI. V lost 6 bases, J lost 3 bases, and 14 bases lay in between. There are 15 residues in the CDR3.

This chain links TRBV19 with TRBJ1-1; D ambiguous. Germline CDR1 and CDR2: LNHDA and SQIVND (reference sequence). With 7 bases removed from V and 5 bases from J, the gap between germline ends came to 14 bases. This CDR3 contains 13 residues. The DNA for the CDR3 is TGTGCCAGTACCGATGGGCCAAGGACTGAAGCTTTCTTT. This translates into CASTDGPRTEAFF.

The chain joins TRBV9 to TRBJ1-3; D ambiguous. This CDR3 is built from 17 residues. The germline V gene encodes CDR1 SGDLS and CDR2 YYNGEE. V was trimmed by 3 bases and J by 4 bases, leaving 20 bases between them. The chain's CDR3 is CASSARPLATAGNTIYF. The CDR3 DNA reads TGTGCCAGCAGCGCCCGTCCGTTGGCTACTGCCGGAAACACCATATATTTT. Full variable domain (remainder filled in from reference TRBV9 and TRBJ1-3): DSGVTQTPKHLITATGQRVTLRCSPRSGDLSVYWYQQSLDQGLQFLIQYYNGEERAKGNILERFSAQQFPDLHSELNLSSLELGDSALYFCASSARPLATAGNTIYFGEGSWLTVV.

The chain uses TRBV9 and TRBJ2-3; D is ambiguous. The V end lost 4 bases, the J end lost 2 bases, and 8 bases lay between the germline ends. From germline, CDR1 is SGDLS and CDR2 YYNGEE. The CDR3 is 13 amino acids. Written as DNA, the CDR3 is TGTGCCAGCAGCCCATCTAACACAGATACGCAGTATTTT. This translates into CASSPSNTDTQYF. The whole variable domain, filled in from reference TRBV9 and TRBJ2-3, reads DSGVTQTPKHLITATGQRVTLRCSPRSGDLSVYWYQQSLDQGLQFLIQYYNGEERAKGNILERFSAQQFPDLHSELNLSSLELGDSALYFCASSPSNTDTQYFGPGTRLTVL.

The sample holds a few counts of this clone. The chain uses TRBV7-9 and TRBJ1-5, with no clear D. Germline V lookup: CDR1 SEHNR, CDR2 FQNEAQ (reference sequence). The V end was cut by 5 bases, the J end by 3 bases, with 14 bases between. This CDR3 has 15 amino acids. Here the CDR3 reads CASSPSLENNQPQHF. CDR3 DNA sequence: TGTGCCAGCAGCCCCTCGTTAGAGAACAATCAGCCCCAGCATTTT.

V gene TRBV5-1 combines with J gene TRBJ2-5; D is unclear. The V gene lost 4 bases and the J gene lost 5 bases, with 12 bases spanning the gap. Germline V CDR1 and CDR2: SGHRS, YFSETQ. This CDR3 is 13 amino acids long. The CDR3 loop reads CASSKAPGETQYF. DNA for the CDR3: TGCGCCAGCAGCAAAGCCCCTGGGGAGACCCAGTACTTC.

This chain links TRBV21-1 with TRBJ2-5; the table's D call TRBD2 went unverified against the DNA. TRBV21-1 is described as a pseudogene. CDR3 length: 16 amino acids. The CDR3: CASSKRSVAAQETQYF. Here the CDR3 DNA reads TGTGCCAGCAGCAAAAGATCAGTAGCGGCACAAGAGACCCAGTACTTC.

This rearrangement joins TRBV6-5 to TRBJ2-3; 7 positions match TRBD2. The CDR3 consists of 15 residues. V lost 6 bases and J lost 1; bases outside the gene matches: 7. Germline lookup yields CDR1 MNHEY and CDR2 SVGAGI. The chain's CDR3 is CASRSGEGGTDTQYF. The CDR3, as DNA: TGTGCCAGCAGGTCTGGGGAGGGAGGCACAGATACGCAGTATTTT.

This clone appeared once. The chain links TRBV3-1 (or the pseudogene TRBV3-2) to TRBJ2-3, with 10 bases fitting TRBD2. Germline CDR1 LGHDT, CDR2 YNNKEL (reference sequence). The length of the CDR3 is 15 residues. V lost 4 bases to trimming and J lost 5 bases; unmatched junction nucleotides: 6. CDR3: CASSLRSGGGDTQYF. CDR3 nucleotides: TGTGCCAGCAGCCTACGCAGCGGGGGGGGAGATACGCAGTATTTT.

J is TRBJ2-7 and V is TRBV30; either TRBD1 or TRBD2 may fit D (6 bases each). V was pared by 2 bases and J by 2 bases, with 7 bases between. CDR1 GTSNPN and CDR2 SVGIG come from the germline V gene (reference sequence). The CDR3 runs 12 residues. CDR3 sequence (DNA): TGTGCCTGGAGTCGGGGGCCCTACGAGCAGTACGTC. Its translation: CAWSRGPYEQYV.